Shown below are 27 T cell receptor beta chains from a single sample sequenced in a study of T cells in narcolepsy. Assay used: immunoSEQ multiplex PCR; TCRdb lists only in-frame clones, some missing. The data contain fewer than 25,000 clones, roughly 85% of them singletons. Sequencing was done on a sample of memory (CD45RA-) CD4+ T cells from blood. The receptors were gathered from a human donor in good health.

The chain has TRBV2 and TRBJ2-2; TRBD2 matches 9 bases. Per the germline V gene, CDR1 is SNHLY and CDR2 is FYNNEI. There are 15 residues in the CDR3. With 7 bases clipped from V and 2 bases from J, the junction kept 5 bases outside the gene matches. Here the CDR3 reads CASKDLAGNTGELFF. CDR3 DNA: TGTGCCAGCAAGGACCTAGCGGGAAACACCGGGGAGCTGTTTTTT.

This sequence joins TRBV6-1 and TRBJ2-7; 10 nucleotides match TRBD1. The ends lost 7 bases at V and 6 bases at J; junction bases unmatched: 9. There are 14 residues in the CDR3. The germline V gene encodes CDR1 MNHNS and CDR2 SASEGT. CDR3 amino acids: CASNFGTGALEQYF. In DNA form, the CDR3 reads TGTGCCAGCAACTTCGGGACAGGGGCCCTCGAGCAGTACTTC.

The rearrangement joins TRBV13 to TRBJ2-2, with 9 bases aligning to TRBD1. This CDR3 spans 17 amino acids. Germline assignment: CDR1 PRHDT and CDR2 FYEKMQ (reference sequence). J gave up 3 bases and V 1 base, and 6 bases lay outside the gene matches. The CDR3 DNA reads TGTGCCAGCAGCTTAGAAACAGGGGGCGCGGACACCGGGGAGCTGTTTTTT. Protein product: CASSLETGGADTGELFF.

The chain links TRBV19 to TRBJ1-5, with a possible D match to TRBD1 (5 bases). Germline V gene lookup returns CDR1 LNHDA and CDR2 SQIVND (reference sequence). The CDR3 contains 14 residues. The germline V and J ends were trimmed by 7 bases and 2 bases, with 12 bases remaining between them. The CDR3 loop is CASKMGLGNQPQHF. CDR3 coding DNA: TGTGCCAGTAAGATGGGGCTTGGCAATCAGCCCCAGCATTTT.

V and J are TRBV10-2 and TRBJ2-5; no reliable D call. The J call is in doubt because the DNA end fits TRBJ2-7 better. This CDR3 spans 11 amino acids. CDR1 and CDR2 (germline): WSHSY, SAAADI. Here the CDR3 DNA reads TGCGCCAGCACCGGCGATTACGAGCAGTACTTC. As protein: CASTGDYEQYF.

This chain joins TRBV4-2 and TRBJ1-3; 9 positions agree with TRBD1. This CDR3 region has 16 residues. The germline V gene encodes CDR1 LGHNA and CDR2 YNFKEQ. Trimming cost V 0 bases and J 7 bases; bases outside gene matches: 7. CDR3: CASSQEVGTGINTIYF. The CDR3 nucleotides are TGTGCCAGCAGCCAAGAGGTTGGGACAGGGATCAACACCATATATTTT.

CDR3 DNA sequence: TGCGCCAGCAGTCAATCAAGGGATCCCACCCCCTACGAGCAGTACTTC. It yields the protein CASSQSRDPTPYEQYF. This chain links TRBV23-1 with TRBJ2-7, with D unresolved. TRBV23-1 is recorded as an ORF, its role being uncertain. V lost 0 bases to trimming and J lost 2 bases, with 14 bases between them. This CDR3 has 16 residues.

CDR3 sequence (DNA): TGTGCCAGCAACCCCCTGCTGGCGAGGGGCGGCATTAGGGATACGCAGTATTTT. It specifies CASNPLLARGGIRDTQYF. V is TRBV5-6 and J is TRBJ2-3; either TRBD1 or TRBD2 may supply D (5 bases each). Trimming cost V 6 bases and J 6 bases, with 29 bases left between them. Germline loops: CDR1 SGHDT, CDR2 YYEEEE. The CDR3 runs 18 residues.

The V gene is TRBV7-8, the J gene TRBJ2-1; D not certain. The CDR3 totals 11 residues. CDR1 and CDR2 from the germline V gene are SGHVS and FQNEAQ. Trimming removed 6 bases from V and 9 bases from J, with 9 bases in between. CDR3 region: CASSLPGEQFF. CDR3 nucleotides: TGTGCCAGCAGTTTGCCGGGTGAGCAGTTCTTC. The complete variable domain, with remaining parts taken from reference TRBV7-8 and TRBJ2-1, reads GAGVSQSPRYKVAKRGQDVALRCDPISGHVSLFWYQQALGQGPEFLTYFQNEAQLDKSGLPSDRFFAERPEGSVSTLKIQRTQQEDSAVYLCASSLPGEQFFGPGTRLTVL.

The genes are TRBV11-2 and TRBJ2-2, with D perhaps TRBD2 (5 bases). Trimming pared 5 bases from V and 8 bases from J, leaving 15 bases between. CDR1 and CDR2 (germline): SGHAT, FQNNGV. This CDR3 is built from 14 residues. The CDR3 sequence is CASSPSRGEGELFF. The CDR3 bases are TGTGCCAGCAGCCCTAGCCGGGGTGAGGGGGAGCTGTTTTTT.

In DNA, the CDR3 is TGTGCCAGCAGCTTCCAGCGGGTCACAGATACGCAGTATTTT. Protein: CASSFQRVTDTQYF. The rearrangement uses TRBV5-6 and TRBJ2-3; weak D call: TRBD2 (6 bases). The CDR3 totals 14 residues. V was shortened by 2 bases and J by 2 bases, with 9 bases between the two germline ends. Germline assignment: CDR1 SGHDT and CDR2 YYEEEE.

The chain employs TRBV5-4 and TRBJ2-1, with a weak D call TRBD1 (6 bases). Germline V gives CDR1 SGHNT, CDR2 YYREEE (reference sequence). V dropped 2 bases and J dropped 7 bases, with 16 bases sitting between them. This CDR3 contains 15 residues. The CDR3, as DNA: TGTGCCAGCAGCTTACAGGGAAGTATTAGTAATGAGCAGTTCTTC. Protein: CASSLQGSISNEQFF.

This clone was seen only a few times. The J gene is TRBJ1-5, the V gene TRBV19; 7 bases are shared with TRBD1. V shed 3 bases, J shed 3 bases, and the junction held 5 bases outside the gene matches. Per germline, CDR1 LNHDA and CDR2 SQIVND (reference sequence). The CDR3 runs to 15 residues. CDR3 DNA: TGTGCCAGTAGTATTCTGGACAGGAACAATCAGCCCCAGCATTTT. Its protein is CASSILDRNNQPQHF.

The rearrangement links TRBV5-5 to TRBJ2-1; 12 bases match TRBD2. Germline CDR1 and CDR2: SGHKS and YYEKEE (reference sequence). The CDR3 has 16 amino acids. V was clipped by 0 bases and J by 6 bases; unmatched bases: 4. The CDR3 sequence: CASSLAASGRANEQFF. The CDR3, as DNA: TGTGCCAGCAGCTTGGCGGCTAGCGGGAGGGCCAATGAGCAGTTCTTC.

The rearrangement links TRBV11-2 to TRBJ2-1, with D possibly TRBD2 on 5 matching bases. CDR1 and CDR2 (germline): SGHAT, FQNNGV. The CDR3 length is 14 residues. V lost 0 bases, J lost 8 bases, and 11 bases lay in between. The CDR3 loop is CASSLDRLADEQFF. Here the CDR3 DNA reads TGTGCCAGCAGCTTAGATCGGCTAGCCGATGAGCAGTTCTTC.

The V and J genes are TRBV5-4 and TRBJ2-2, with TRBD1 identical over 9 bases. The V gene's germline CDR1 is SGHNT and CDR2 YYREEE (reference sequence). Losses at the gene ends were 3 bases for V and 8 bases for J; bases not matched to a gene: 11. The CDR3 has 16 amino acids. CDR3 amino acids: CASSSKGQGSVGELFF. The CDR3 region has the DNA TGTGCCAGCAGCTCCAAGGGACAGGGATCGGTGGGGGAGCTGTTTTTT.

The rearrangement joins TRBV28 to TRBJ2-7; 8 nucleotides match TRBD1. Trimming at V came to 5 bases and at J to 2 bases, leaving 5 bases not matched to a gene. Germline V gene sequence: CDR1 MDHEN, CDR2 SYDVKM. This CDR3 spans 14 amino acids. This chain's CDR3 is CASSIPGQAYEQYF. In nucleotides, the CDR3 is TGTGCCAGCAGTATACCGGGACAGGCCTACGAGCAGTACTTC.

The chain couples TRBV28 to TRBJ2-7; TRBD2 agrees at 7 bases. CDR1 and CDR2 from the germline V gene are MDHEN and SYDVKM. The CDR3 extends over 16 amino acids. V gave up 2 bases and J gave up 0 bases; unmatched junction bases: 7. In nucleotides, the CDR3 is TGTGCCAGCAGTTTAACAAGTCGGGGGGTCTCCTACGAGCAGTACTTC. Residues: CASSLTSRGVSYEQYF.

This sequence joins TRBV15 and TRBJ1-5; D ambiguous. The CDR3 covers 13 residues. Between the trimmed V and J ends, which lost 9 bases and 4 bases, there was a span of 13 bases. Germline V gene sequence: CDR1 LNHNV, CDR2 YYDKDF (reference sequence). The CDR3 DNA is TGTGCCACGGCACAGAGTGCTAATCAGCCCCAGCATTTT. It translates to CATAQSANQPQHF.

This clone showed up just a few times. The V and J genes are TRBV28 and TRBJ1-4, with D perhaps TRBD1 (5 bases). The CDR3 consists of 16 residues. The germline V gene encodes CDR1 MDHEN and CDR2 SYDVKM. V shed 3 bases and J shed 0 bases, with 11 bases lying between them. The CDR3 reads CASSFRDGATNEKLFF. In DNA, the CDR3 is TGTGCCAGCAGTTTTCGGGACGGCGCAACTAATGAAAAACTGTTTTTT.

V usage is TRBV19 and J usage is TRBJ1-2; 7 positions match TRBD1. Trimming at V came to 4 bases and at J to 8 bases, leaving 4 bases not matched to a gene. The germline V gene encodes CDR1 LNHDA and CDR2 SQIVND (reference sequence). This CDR3 has 12 residues. CDR3 sequence (DNA): TGTGCCAGTAGTACGACAGGGAGGGGCTACACCTTC. Its protein product is CASSTTGRGYTF.

V gene TRBV29-1 combines with J gene TRBJ2-1, with D tentatively TRBD1 (5 bases). Germline V gives CDR1 SQVTM, CDR2 ANQGSEA. The CDR3 extends over 14 amino acids. Trimming shortened V by 5 bases and J by 0 bases, and 11 bases separated the two germline ends. The CDR3 bases are TGCAGCGTTCGGACAACGAGCTCCTACAATGAGCAGTTCTTC. Translating it yields CSVRTTSSYNEQFF.

This chain uses TRBV28 with TRBJ1-5; D possibly corresponds to TRBD1 (5 bases). The V gene's germline CDR1 is MDHEN and CDR2 SYDVKM. Trimming pared 4 bases from V and 2 bases from J, leaving 6 bases between. This CDR3 spans 13 amino acids. The CDR3 here is CASSSRGNQPQHF. CDR3 DNA sequence: TGTGCCAGCAGTTCCAGGGGCAATCAGCCCCAGCATTTT.

The chain links TRBV6-5 to TRBJ1-2; weak D call: TRBD1 (5 bases). The CDR3 is 15 residues long. Trimming pared 5 bases from V and 3 bases from J, leaving 16 bases between. Per germline, CDR1 MNHEY and CDR2 SVGAGI. The CDR3 DNA is TGTGCCAGCAGTCAAACCGGGACCCCAGACTATGGCTACACCTTC. Translated, it gives CASSQTGTPDYGYTF.

The CDR3 is CASSSPGIEKLFF. CDR3 DNA sequence: TGCGCCAGCAGCTCCCCCGGGATTGAAAAACTGTTTTTT. J is TRBJ1-4 and V is TRBV5-1; D is unresolved. The CDR3 consists of 13 residues. Trimming removed 3 bases from V and 7 bases from J, with 10 bases in between. CDR1 and CDR2 from the germline V gene are SGHRS and YFSETQ.

The J gene is TRBJ2-4, the V gene TRBV11-3; D unclear. Trimming pared 9 bases from V and 3 bases from J, leaving 9 bases between. The CDR3 spans 12 residues. Germline CDR1 reads SGHNT; CDR2 reads YENEEA. CDR3 sequence: CASRKGKNIQYF. The CDR3 DNA is TGTGCCAGTCGAAAAGGCAAAAACATTCAGTACTTC. Complete variable domain (other parts from reference TRBV11-3 and TRBJ2-4): EAGVVQSPRYKIIEKKQPVAFWCNPISGHNTLYWYLQNLGQGPELLIRYENEEAVDDSQLPKDRFSAERLKGVDSTLKIQPAELGDSAVYLCASRKGKNIQYFGAGTRLSVL.

This rearrangement joins TRBV18 to TRBJ2-7; TRBD2 is a possible D gene (6 bases). CDR3 length: 15 residues. Germline CDR1 and CDR2: KGHSH and LQKENI. V was pared by 3 bases and J by 4 bases, with 16 bases between. CDR3 in amino acids: CASSPSSGQQYEQYF. The CDR3 DNA reads as TGTGCCAGCTCACCCTCAAGCGGGCAACAATACGAGCAGTACTTC.